These 28 T cell receptor beta chains were all obtained from the same sample, sequenced in a study of long-term antiretroviral therapy in people with HIV. The immunoSEQ assay was v3.0, run at survey level. TCRdb's table, derived via immunoSEQ multiplex PCR, lists solely in-frame clones and lacks some. The sample has 20,000 to 25,000 clones, more than 75% seen once. Specimen: unsorted PBMCs, collected 2.3 years after starting antiretroviral therapy. The source is a man in his 60s with HIV.

This clone has just one count. This chain connects TRBV20-1 to TRBJ1-5; tentatively, D is TRBD1 (5 bases). Germline CDR1 is DFQATT and CDR2 is SNEGSKA (reference sequence). V lost 7 bases and J lost 9, with 13 bases in between. The CDR3 covers 11 residues. The CDR3 DNA follows: TGCAGTGTGCCTCAGCAGGGGCCCCAGCATTTT. It specifies CSVPQQGPQHF.

The chain recombines TRBV19 with TRBJ2-1; weak D call: TRBD2 (5 bases). The V and J ends lost 1 base and 7 bases respectively, with 29 bases between them. Germline V CDR1 and CDR2: LNHDA, SQIVND (reference sequence). The CDR3 has 20 residues. The CDR3 is CASSIVFRTQYLSRWNEQFF. In nucleotides, the CDR3 is TGTGCCAGTAGTATAGTGTTCCGGACTCAATACCTCTCGCGGTGGAATGAGCAGTTCTTC.

V gene TRBV9 combines with J gene TRBJ2-7; D unclear. The CDR3 extends over 16 amino acids. The germline V and J ends were trimmed by 1 base and 6 bases, with 20 bases remaining between them. The germline V gene encodes CDR1 SGDLS and CDR2 YYNGEE. The CDR3 sequence: CASSVTSTTTLGEQYF. The CDR3 coding sequence is TGTGCCAGCAGCGTAACCTCAACGACAACATTGGGCGAGCAGTACTTC.

The chain combines TRBV21-1 with TRBJ1-2. TRBV21-1 is a pseudogene locus. This CDR3 contains 17 residues. The CDR3, as DNA: TGTGCCAGCAGCAAAGGGAGGGGGACGGCCACTAACTATGGCTACACCTTC. Its translation is CASSKGRGTATNYGYTF.

This clone was picked up a small number of times. The chain combines TRBV7-9 with TRBJ2-3; weak D call: TRBD1 (5 bases). This CDR3 comprises 13 residues. Looked up from germline, CDR1 is SEHNR and CDR2 is FQNEAQ (reference sequence). The germline V and J ends were trimmed by 1 base and 4 bases, with 6 bases remaining between them. The DNA of the CDR3 is TGTGCCAGCAGCTTAGGGGGCGCAGATACGCAGTATTTT. As protein: CASSLGGADTQYF.

The rearrangement links TRBV7-2 to TRBJ2-2; no firm D call. Germline V lookup: CDR1 SGHTA, CDR2 FQGNSA. This CDR3 spans 13 amino acids. The V end lost 5 bases, the J end lost 2 bases, and 6 bases lay between the germline ends. The CDR3 is CASSGINTGELFF. The DNA of the CDR3 is TGTGCCAGCAGCGGGATAAACACCGGGGAGCTGTTTTTT.

The V call is TRBV4-1, the J call TRBJ1-2, with D maybe TRBD1 (5 bases). The CDR3 length is 13 residues. Germline V gene sequence: CDR1 MGHRA, CDR2 YSYEKL. Trimming took 2 bases from V and 8 from J, leaving 12 bases between them. CDR3 sequence reads: CASSQWGGSGYTF. CDR3 sequence (DNA): TGCGCCAGCAGCCAATGGGGGGGGTCGGGCTACACCTTC.

This sequence joins TRBV10-3 and TRBJ2-3; no clear D. The CDR3 is 14 amino acids. Per germline, CDR1 ENHRY and CDR2 SYGVKD. V was trimmed by 1 base and J by 6 bases, leaving 11 bases between them. The CDR3 spells CAISELTVEDTQYF. The CDR3, as DNA: TGTGCCATCAGTGAGTTGACGGTTGAGGATACGCAGTATTTT.

The chain couples TRBV5-1 to TRBJ2-4, with 8 bases lining up with TRBD1. This CDR3 has 15 residues. The junction had 10 bases not matched to a gene; V was cut back by 4 bases and J by 7 bases. Germline CDR1 SGHRS, CDR2 YFSETQ. Here the CDR3 reads CASSTQGAGMNIQYF. CDR3 nucleotide sequence: TGCGCCAGCAGCACTCAGGGGGCCGGGATGAACATTCAGTACTTC.

This chain joins TRBV2 and TRBJ1-5; D unresolved. Trimming stripped 6 bases from V and 0 bases from J, with 9 bases between. Looked up from germline, CDR1 is SNHLY and CDR2 is FYNNEI. This CDR3 contains 14 residues. The CDR3 sequence is CASSQTFSNQPQHF. Here the CDR3 DNA reads TGTGCCAGCAGCCAGACATTTAGCAATCAGCCCCAGCATTTT.

The table lists this clone with a count of one. This sequence joins TRBV5-6 and TRBJ2-1, with D possibly matching TRBD2 (6 bases). The CDR3 runs 15 residues. Trimming left V 4 bases short and J 0 bases short, with 11 bases between. Germline V gene lookup returns CDR1 SGHDT and CDR2 YYEEEE. This chain's CDR3 is CASSLLGGSYNEQFF. The CDR3 DNA is TGTGCCAGCAGCCTCCTCGGGGGCTCCTACAATGAGCAGTTCTTC.

This clone was seen once. The chain carries TRBV5-1 and TRBJ1-2; no clear D. Trimming took 0 bases from V and 4 from J, leaving 22 bases between them. CDR1 and CDR2 from the germline V gene are SGHRS and YFSETQ. CDR3 length: 18 amino acids. The CDR3 bases are TGCGCCAGCAGCTTGGTCCCGTCCACCAGCGGGTCCTCCTATGGCTACACCTTC. It specifies CASSLVPSTSGSSYGYTF.

This clone was counted only a few times. The V and J genes are TRBV6-5 and TRBJ1-2; D gene unclear. Deletions cut 2 bases from V and 4 bases from J, with 14 bases between. CDR3 length equals 15 residues. CDR1 and CDR2 from the germline V gene are MNHEY and SVGAGI. The CDR3 sequence is CASSYQTYNPYGYTF. In DNA form, the CDR3 reads TGTGCCAGCAGTTACCAAACCTATAACCCCTATGGCTACACCTTC.

The rearrangement joins TRBV5-6 to TRBJ2-7; D is unclear. This CDR3 region has 14 residues. Germline CDR1 and CDR2: SGHDT and YYEEEE. Between the trimmed V and J ends, which lost 0 bases and 2 bases, there was a span of 9 bases. CDR3 nucleotides: TGTGCCAGCAGCTTGGACAGAATAGCCTACGAGCAGTACTTC. This sequence encodes CASSLDRIAYEQYF.

The chain links TRBV19 to TRBJ2-1; 10 nucleotides line up with TRBD2. The germline V gene encodes CDR1 LNHDA and CDR2 SQIVND (reference sequence). Trimming cost V 7 bases and J 4 bases; bases outside gene matches: 16. The CDR3 runs to 18 residues. The CDR3 is CASTSGSYSSGGYNEQFF. The CDR3 DNA follows: TGTGCCAGTACCTCAGGCAGCTACTCTAGCGGGGGATACAATGAGCAGTTCTTC.

The CDR3 sequence is CASSSTGDTEAFF. The CDR3, as DNA: TGTGCCAGCAGTTCAACGGGGGACACTGAAGCTTTCTTT. V gene TRBV11-2 combines with J gene TRBJ1-1; D is perhaps TRBD1 (5 bases). In germline, CDR1 is SGHAT, CDR2 FQNNGV. V lost 6 bases to trimming and J lost 3 bases, with 11 bases between them. This CDR3 is built from 13 residues.

The V and J genes are TRBV5-6 and TRBJ2-1; 8 bases line up with TRBD1. This CDR3 comprises 15 residues. The V gene's germline CDR1 is SGHDT and CDR2 YYEEEE. Trimming removed 6 bases from V and 10 bases from J; junction bases left unmatched: 15. The CDR3 DNA is TGTGCCAGCATCCCTCAAGGACAGGGACGCCGCGAGCAGTTCTTC. Translating it yields CASIPQGQGRREQFF.

The V call is TRBV11-2, the J call TRBJ1-6; possible D gene TRBD1, 5 bases. The germline V and J ends were trimmed by 0 bases and 8 bases, with 11 bases remaining between them. The CDR3 contains 15 residues. The germline gives CDR1 SGHAT, CDR2 FQNNGV. The DNA for the CDR3 is TGTGCCAGCAGCTTAGAAGCAGGGATTTATTCACCCCTCCACTTT. Amino acids: CASSLEAGIYSPLHF.

Here the CDR3 reads CASSLPDGPLHF. The CDR3 DNA is TGCGCCAGCAGCTTGCCGGACGGACCCCTCCACTTT. The chain is built from TRBV5-1 and TRBJ1-6; D remains ambiguous. This CDR3 contains 12 residues. From germline, CDR1 is SGHRS and CDR2 YFSETQ. Trimming took off 1 base at V and 12 bases at J, with 8 bases between the two ends.

This clone has only a few counts. The CDR3 spells CASSPNQPQHF. CDR3 bases: TGTGCCAGCAGTCCAAATCAGCCCCAGCATTTT. This chain joins TRBV6-6 and TRBJ1-5; D call uncertain. Germline V gives CDR1 MNHNY, CDR2 SVGAGI (reference sequence). The CDR3 is made up of 11 amino acids. Trimming took off 5 bases at V and 4 bases at J, with 3 bases between the two ends.

The chain links TRBV10-1 to TRBJ2-4; 9 bases match TRBD1. V shed 3 bases, J shed 7 bases, and the junction held 1 base outside the gene matches. Germline lookup yields CDR1 WNHNN and CDR2 SYGVQD (reference sequence). The length of the CDR3 is 13 residues. The CDR3 region has the DNA TGCGCCAGCAGTGAACAGGGGGCTAACATTCAGTACTTC. Protein sequence: CASSEQGANIQYF.

The sample holds one count of this clone. The genes are TRBV7-3 and TRBJ2-3; 7 bases align to TRBD1. Germline V gives CDR1 SGHTA, CDR2 FQGTGA. V was clipped by 7 bases and J by 10 bases; unmatched bases: 11. The CDR3 length is 13 residues. CDR3 bases: TGTGCCAGCACCTCTGACAGGACAGGATCGCAGTATTTT. This sequence encodes CASTSDRTGSQYF.

This CDR3 reads CASSSSEGSGEQYF. DNA of the CDR3: TGTGCCAGCAGCTCCAGCGAGGGTAGCGGCGAGCAGTACTTC. The J gene is TRBJ2-7, the V gene TRBV4-2; D is possibly TRBD2 (6 bases). V lost 5 bases, J lost 6 bases, and 17 bases lay in between. CDR1 LGHNA and CDR2 YNFKEQ come from the germline V gene. This CDR3 is built from 14 residues.

This clone was seen only a few times. J is TRBJ2-7 and V is TRBV19; D gene unclear. V lost 5 bases and J 8 bases, leaving 19 bases between the germline ends. The CDR3 has 14 residues. The germline CDR1 and CDR2 sequences are LNHDA and SQIVND (reference sequence). The CDR3, as DNA: TGTGCCAGTAGTCCGTCGGCGGCCAATTTTAAGCAGTACTTC. Its translation: CASSPSAANFKQYF. Full variable domain (missing parts from reference TRBV19 and TRBJ2-7): DGGITQSPKYLFRKEGQNVTLSCEQNLNHDAMYWYRQDPGQGLRLIYYSQIVNDFQKGDIAEGYSVSREKKESFPLTVTSAQKNPTAFYLCASSPSAANFKQYFGPGTRLTVT.

J is TRBJ2-3 and V is TRBV9, with 7 bases aligning to TRBD1. V shed 3 bases and J 8 bases; nucleotides not matched to a gene: 12. The CDR3 runs to 15 residues. The germline gives CDR1 SGDLS, CDR2 YYNGEE. The CDR3 sequence is CASSERGQFIATQYF. The CDR3 region has the DNA TGTGCCAGCAGCGAAAGGGGACAGTTTATAGCTACGCAGTATTTT.

The chain is built from TRBV30 and TRBJ1-1, with TRBD1 as a possible D gene (5 bases). Trimming left V 5 bases short and J 4 bases short, with 20 bases between. The CDR3 has 15 amino acids. The germline gives CDR1 GTSNPN, CDR2 SVGIG (reference sequence). CDR3 in DNA: TGTGCCTGGGATAAAAACAGGAATTCGGGCACTGAAGCTTTCTTT. It translates to CAWDKNRNSGTEAFF.

V is TRBV20-1 and J is TRBJ2-1; no reliable D call. The germline V and J ends were trimmed by 5 bases and 8 bases, with 10 bases remaining between them. CDR1 is DFQATT and CDR2 is SNEGSKA in the germline V gene (reference sequence). This CDR3 region has 11 residues. The CDR3, as DNA: TGCAGTGCTGGAAGCCCGTATGAGCAGTTCTTC. This encodes CSAGSPYEQFF.

This rearrangement joins TRBV5-1 to TRBJ2-5; D unclear. Germline loops: CDR1 SGHRS, CDR2 YFSETQ. This CDR3 contains 14 residues. The germline V and J ends were trimmed by 0 bases and 2 bases, with 8 bases remaining between them. Written as DNA, the CDR3 is TGCGCCAGCAGCTTGGACTCGATGCAAGAGACCCAGTACTTC. The encoded protein is CASSLDSMQETQYF. The whole variable domain, remainder taken from reference TRBV5-1 and TRBJ2-5, is KAGVTQTPRYLIKTRGQQVTLSCSPISGHRSVSWYQQTPGQGLQFLFEYFSETQRNKGNFPGRFSGRQFSNSRSEMNVSTLELGDSALYLCASSLDSMQETQYFGPGTRLLVL.